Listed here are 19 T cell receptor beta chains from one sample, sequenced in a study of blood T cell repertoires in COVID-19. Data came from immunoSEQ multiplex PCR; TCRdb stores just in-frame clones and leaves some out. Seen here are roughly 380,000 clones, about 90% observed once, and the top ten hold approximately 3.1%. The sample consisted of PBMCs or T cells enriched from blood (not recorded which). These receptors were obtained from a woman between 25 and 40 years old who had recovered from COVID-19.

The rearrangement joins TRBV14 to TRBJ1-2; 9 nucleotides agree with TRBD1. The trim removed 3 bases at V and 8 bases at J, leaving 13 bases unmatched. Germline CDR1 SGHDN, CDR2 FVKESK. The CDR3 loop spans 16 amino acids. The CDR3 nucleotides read TGTGCCAGCAGCCAGGACAGGGGACCTCTCGGGGAGGGCTACACCTTC. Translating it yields CASSQDRGPLGEGYTF.

CDR3 region: CATSINSNQPQHF. The CDR3 nucleotides read TGTGCCACCAGCATAAATAGCAATCAGCCCCAGCATTTT. V usage is TRBV15 and J usage is TRBJ1-5; D is undetermined. Trimming shortened V by 4 bases and J by 0 bases, and 4 bases separated the two germline ends. The germline gives CDR1 LNHNV, CDR2 YYDKDF (reference sequence). This CDR3 is 13 amino acids long.

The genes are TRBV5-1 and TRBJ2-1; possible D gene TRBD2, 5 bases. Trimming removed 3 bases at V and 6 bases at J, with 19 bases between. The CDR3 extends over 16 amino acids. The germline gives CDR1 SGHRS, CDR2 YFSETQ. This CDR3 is CASSWGRELYGNEQFF. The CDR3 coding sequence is TGCGCCAGCAGCTGGGGTAGGGAGTTATACGGCAATGAGCAGTTCTTC.

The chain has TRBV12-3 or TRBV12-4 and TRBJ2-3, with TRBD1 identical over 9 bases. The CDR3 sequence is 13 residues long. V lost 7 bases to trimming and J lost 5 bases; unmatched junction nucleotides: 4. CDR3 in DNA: TGTGCCAGCACTGGACAGGGGCAAGATACGCAGTATTTT. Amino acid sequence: CASTGQGQDTQYF.

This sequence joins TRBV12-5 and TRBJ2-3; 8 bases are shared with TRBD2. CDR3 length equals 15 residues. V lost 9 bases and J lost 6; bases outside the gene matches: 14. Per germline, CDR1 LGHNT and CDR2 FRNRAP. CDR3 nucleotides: TGTGCTAGCAGGGTTATCGGGGGGGCTTATGATACGCAGTATTTT. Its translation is CASRVIGGAYDTQYF.

CDR3 bases: TGCGCCAGCAGCCAGACACCCGACGGACACGGGGAGCTGTTTTTT. This encodes CASSQTPDGHGELFF. The chain is built from TRBV5-1 and TRBJ2-2; D possibly corresponds to TRBD1 (5 bases). Germline CDR1 reads SGHRS; CDR2 reads YFSETQ. The CDR3 is made up of 15 amino acids. V lost 4 bases and J lost 7, with 17 bases in between.

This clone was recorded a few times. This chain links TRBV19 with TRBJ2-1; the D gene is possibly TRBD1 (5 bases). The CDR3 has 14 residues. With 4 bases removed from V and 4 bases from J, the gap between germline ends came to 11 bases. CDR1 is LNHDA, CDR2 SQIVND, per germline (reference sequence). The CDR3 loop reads CASSTGSVYNEQFF. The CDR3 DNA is TGTGCCAGTAGTACAGGGTCCGTATACAATGAGCAGTTCTTC.

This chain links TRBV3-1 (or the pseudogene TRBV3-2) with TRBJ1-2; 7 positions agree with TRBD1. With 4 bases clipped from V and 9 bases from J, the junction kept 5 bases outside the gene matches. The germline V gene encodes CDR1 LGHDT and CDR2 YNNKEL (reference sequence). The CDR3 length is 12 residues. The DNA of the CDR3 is TGTGCCAGCAGCCCACACAGGGGTAGCTACACCTTC. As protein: CASSPHRGSYTF.

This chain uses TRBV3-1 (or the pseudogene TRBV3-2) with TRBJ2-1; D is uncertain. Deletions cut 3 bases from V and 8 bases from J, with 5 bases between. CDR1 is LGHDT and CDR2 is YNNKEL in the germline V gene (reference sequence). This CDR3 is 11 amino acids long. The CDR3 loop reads CASSQSHEQFF. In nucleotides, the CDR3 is TGTGCCAGCAGCCAGAGCCATGAGCAGTTCTTC.

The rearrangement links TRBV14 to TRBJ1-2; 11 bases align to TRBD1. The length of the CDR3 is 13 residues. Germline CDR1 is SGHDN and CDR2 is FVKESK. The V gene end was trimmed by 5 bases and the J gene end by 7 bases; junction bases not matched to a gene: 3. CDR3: CASSGTGGGGYTF. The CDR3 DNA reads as TGTGCCAGCAGCGGGACAGGGGGAGGTGGCTACACCTTC.

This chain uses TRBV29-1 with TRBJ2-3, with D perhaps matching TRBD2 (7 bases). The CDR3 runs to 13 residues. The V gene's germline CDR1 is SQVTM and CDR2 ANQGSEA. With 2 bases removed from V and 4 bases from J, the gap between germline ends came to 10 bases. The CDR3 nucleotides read TGCAGCGTTGAATCGGGGGGCGCAGATACGCAGTATTTT. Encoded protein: CSVESGGADTQYF.

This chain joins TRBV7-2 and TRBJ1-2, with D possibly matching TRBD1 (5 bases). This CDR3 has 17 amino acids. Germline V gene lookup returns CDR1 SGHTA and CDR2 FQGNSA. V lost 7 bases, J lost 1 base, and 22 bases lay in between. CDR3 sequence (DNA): TGTGCCAGCACCCCCTCGGCTGGGGCGCTTTTTAACTATGGCTACACCTTC. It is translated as CASTPSAGALFNYGYTF. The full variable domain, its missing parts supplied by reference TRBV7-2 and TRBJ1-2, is GAGVSQSPSNKVTEKGKDVELRCDPISGHTALYWYRQSLGQGLEFLIYFQGNSAPDKSGLPSDRFSAERTGGSVSTLTIQRTQQEDSAVYLCASTPSAGALFNYGYTFGSGTRLTVV.

This chain's CDR3 is CASSLVPGTGDEQYF. The CDR3 DNA reads TGTGCCAGCAGCTTAGTTCCCGGGACAGGGGACGAGCAGTACTTC. The rearrangement joins TRBV7-9 to TRBJ2-7, with 10 bases identical to TRBD1. The V gene end was trimmed by 1 base and the J gene end by 5 bases; junction bases not matched to a gene: 5. Germline values: CDR1 SEHNR, CDR2 FQNEAQ (reference sequence). This CDR3 is 15 amino acids long.

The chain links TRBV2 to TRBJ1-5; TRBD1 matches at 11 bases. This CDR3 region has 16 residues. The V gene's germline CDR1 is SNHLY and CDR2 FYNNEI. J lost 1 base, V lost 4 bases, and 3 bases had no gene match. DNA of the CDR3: TGTGCCAGCAGTGGGACAGGGGGCCAGAGCAATCAGCCCCAGCATTTT. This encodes CASSGTGGQSNQPQHF.

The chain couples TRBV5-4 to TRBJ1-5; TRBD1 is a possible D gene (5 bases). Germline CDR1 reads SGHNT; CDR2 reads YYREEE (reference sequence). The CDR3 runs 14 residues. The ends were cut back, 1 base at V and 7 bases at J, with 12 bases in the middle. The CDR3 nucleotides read TGTGCCAGCAGCTTGCAGGGCAGGGAACAGCCCCAGCATTTT. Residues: CASSLQGREQPQHF.

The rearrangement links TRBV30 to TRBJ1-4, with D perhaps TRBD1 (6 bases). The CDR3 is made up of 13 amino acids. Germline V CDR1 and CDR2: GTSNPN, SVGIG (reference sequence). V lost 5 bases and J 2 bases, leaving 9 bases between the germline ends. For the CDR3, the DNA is TGTGCCTGGGGGGGCTTGACTAATGAAAAACTGTTTTTT. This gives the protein CAWGGLTNEKLFF.

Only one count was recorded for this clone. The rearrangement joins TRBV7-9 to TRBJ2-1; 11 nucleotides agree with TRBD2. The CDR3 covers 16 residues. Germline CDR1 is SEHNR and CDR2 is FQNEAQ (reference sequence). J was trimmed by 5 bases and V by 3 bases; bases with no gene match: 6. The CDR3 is CASSFLLAGEDNEQFF. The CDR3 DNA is TGTGCCAGCAGCTTCTTACTAGCGGGAGAGGACAATGAGCAGTTCTTC.

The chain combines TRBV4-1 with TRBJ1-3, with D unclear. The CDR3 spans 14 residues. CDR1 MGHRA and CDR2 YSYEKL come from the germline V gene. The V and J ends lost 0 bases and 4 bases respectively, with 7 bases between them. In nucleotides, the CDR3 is TGCGCCAGCAGCCAAGATTACGGGGGAAACACCATATATTTT. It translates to CASSQDYGGNTIYF.

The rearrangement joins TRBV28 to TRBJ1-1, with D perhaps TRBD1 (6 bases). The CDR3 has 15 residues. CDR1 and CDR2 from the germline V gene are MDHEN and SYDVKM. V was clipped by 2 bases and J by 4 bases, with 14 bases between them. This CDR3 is CASSLGAGAGTEAFF. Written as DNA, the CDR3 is TGTGCCAGCAGTTTAGGGGCAGGGGCAGGCACTGAAGCTTTCTTT.